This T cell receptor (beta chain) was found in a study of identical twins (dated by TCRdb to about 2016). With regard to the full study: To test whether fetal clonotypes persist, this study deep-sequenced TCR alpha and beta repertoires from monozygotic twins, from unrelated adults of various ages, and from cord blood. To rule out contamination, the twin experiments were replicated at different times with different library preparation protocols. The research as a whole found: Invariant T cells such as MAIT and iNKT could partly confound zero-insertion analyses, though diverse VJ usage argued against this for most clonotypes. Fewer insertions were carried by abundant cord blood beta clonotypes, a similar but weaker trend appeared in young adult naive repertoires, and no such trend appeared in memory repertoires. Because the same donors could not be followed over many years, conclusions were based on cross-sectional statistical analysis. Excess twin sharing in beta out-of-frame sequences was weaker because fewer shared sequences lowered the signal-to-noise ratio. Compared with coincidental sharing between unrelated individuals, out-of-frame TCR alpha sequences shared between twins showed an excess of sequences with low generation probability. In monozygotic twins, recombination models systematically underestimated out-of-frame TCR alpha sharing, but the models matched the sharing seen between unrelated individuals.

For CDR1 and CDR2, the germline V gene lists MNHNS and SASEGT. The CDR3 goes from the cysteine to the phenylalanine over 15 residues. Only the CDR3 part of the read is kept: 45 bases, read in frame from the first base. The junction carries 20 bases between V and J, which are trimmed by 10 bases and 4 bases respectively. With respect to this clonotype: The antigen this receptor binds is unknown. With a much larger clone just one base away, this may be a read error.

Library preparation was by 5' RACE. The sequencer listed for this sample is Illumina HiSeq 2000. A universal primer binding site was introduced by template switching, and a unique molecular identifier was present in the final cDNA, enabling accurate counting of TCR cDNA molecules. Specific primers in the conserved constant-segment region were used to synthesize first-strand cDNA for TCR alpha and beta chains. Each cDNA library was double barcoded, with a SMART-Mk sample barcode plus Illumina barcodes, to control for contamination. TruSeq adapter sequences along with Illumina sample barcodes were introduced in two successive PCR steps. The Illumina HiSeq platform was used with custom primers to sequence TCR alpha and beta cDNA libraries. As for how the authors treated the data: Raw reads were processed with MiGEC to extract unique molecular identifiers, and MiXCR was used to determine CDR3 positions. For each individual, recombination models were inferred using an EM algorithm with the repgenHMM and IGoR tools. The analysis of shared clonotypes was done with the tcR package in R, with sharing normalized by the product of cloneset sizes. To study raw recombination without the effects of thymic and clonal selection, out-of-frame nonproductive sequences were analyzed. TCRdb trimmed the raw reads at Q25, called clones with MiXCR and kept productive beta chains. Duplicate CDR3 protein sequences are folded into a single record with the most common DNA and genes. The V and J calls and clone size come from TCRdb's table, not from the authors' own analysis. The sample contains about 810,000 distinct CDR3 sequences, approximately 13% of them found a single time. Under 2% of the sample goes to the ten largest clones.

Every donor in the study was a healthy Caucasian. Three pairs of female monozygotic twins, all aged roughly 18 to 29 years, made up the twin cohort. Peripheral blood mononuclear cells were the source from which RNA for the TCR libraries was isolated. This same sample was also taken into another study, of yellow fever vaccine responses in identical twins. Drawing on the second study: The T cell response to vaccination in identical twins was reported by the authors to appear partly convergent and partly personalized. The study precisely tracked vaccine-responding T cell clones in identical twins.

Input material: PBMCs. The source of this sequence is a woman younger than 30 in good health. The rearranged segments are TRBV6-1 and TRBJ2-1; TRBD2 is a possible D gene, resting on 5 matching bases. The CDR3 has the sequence CATVRDGGQYNEQFF. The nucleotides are TGTGCCACCGTGCGTGATGGAGGTCAATACAATGAGCAGTTCTTC.